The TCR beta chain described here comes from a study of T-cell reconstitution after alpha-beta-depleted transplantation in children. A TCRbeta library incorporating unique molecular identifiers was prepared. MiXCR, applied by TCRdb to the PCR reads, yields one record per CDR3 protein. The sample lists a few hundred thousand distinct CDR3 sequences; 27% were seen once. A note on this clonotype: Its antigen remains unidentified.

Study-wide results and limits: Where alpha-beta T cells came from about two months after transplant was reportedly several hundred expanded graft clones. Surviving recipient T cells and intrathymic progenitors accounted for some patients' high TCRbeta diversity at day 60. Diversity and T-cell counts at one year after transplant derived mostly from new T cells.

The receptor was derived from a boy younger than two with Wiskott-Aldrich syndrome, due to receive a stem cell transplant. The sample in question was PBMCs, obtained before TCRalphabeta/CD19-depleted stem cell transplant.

The CDR3 sequence is CASSPTGLHNEQFF. The CDR3 coding sequence is TGTGCCAGCAGCCCCACGGGACTGCACAATGAGCAGTTCTTC. The chain has TRBV6-1 and TRBJ2-1; D possibly corresponds to TRBD2 (6 bases). Germline V lookup: CDR1 MNHNS, CDR2 SASEGT. Trimming shortened V by 6 bases and J by 5 bases, and 14 bases separated the two germline ends. The CDR3 covers 14 residues.